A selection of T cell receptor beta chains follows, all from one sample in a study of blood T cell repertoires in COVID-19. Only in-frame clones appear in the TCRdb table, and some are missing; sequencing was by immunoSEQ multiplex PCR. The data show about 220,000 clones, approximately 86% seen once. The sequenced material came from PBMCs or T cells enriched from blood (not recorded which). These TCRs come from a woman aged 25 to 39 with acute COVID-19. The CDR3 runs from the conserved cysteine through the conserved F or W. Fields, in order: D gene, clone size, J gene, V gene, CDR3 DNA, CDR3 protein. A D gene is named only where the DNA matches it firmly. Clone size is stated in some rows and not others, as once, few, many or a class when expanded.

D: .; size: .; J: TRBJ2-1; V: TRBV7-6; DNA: TGTGCCAGCAGCTTAAGGGGGAATGAGCAGTTCTTC; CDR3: CASSLRGNEQFF
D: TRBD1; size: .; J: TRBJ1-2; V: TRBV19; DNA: TGTGCCAGTAGCATGAGGATAGGGGGCGAAGGCTACACCTTC; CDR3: CASSMRIGGEGYTF
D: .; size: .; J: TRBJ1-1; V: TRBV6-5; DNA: TGTGCCAGCAGTTACACCCCCCTGGACTGGTTCATTGAAGCTTTCTTT; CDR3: CASSYTPLDWFIEAFF
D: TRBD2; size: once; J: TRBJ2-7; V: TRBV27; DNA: TGTGCCAGCAGTTTAGTCGCTAGCGGGGGGGCCTACGAGCAGTACTTC; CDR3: CASSLVASGGAYEQYF
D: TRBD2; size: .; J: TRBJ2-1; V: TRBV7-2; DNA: TGTGCCAGCATCCTTAGCGGGGGGGCCAGCAGTGAGCAGTTCTTC; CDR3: CASILSGGASSEQFF
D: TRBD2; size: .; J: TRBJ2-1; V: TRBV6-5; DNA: TGTGCCAGCAGTAGCGGGGGTTTTTACAATGAGCAGTTCTTC; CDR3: CASSSGGFYNEQFF
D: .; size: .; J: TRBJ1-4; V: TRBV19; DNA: TGTGCCACCACCGGGGTGACTAATGAAAAACTGTTTTTT; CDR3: CATTGVTNEKLFF
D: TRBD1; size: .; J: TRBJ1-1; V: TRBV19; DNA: TGTGCCAGTCATCAGGAAGGGACAGGCGACACTGAAGCTTTCTTT; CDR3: CASHQEGTGDTEAFF
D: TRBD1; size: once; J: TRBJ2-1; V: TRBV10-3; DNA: TGTGCCATCAGCGAGACAGGGATGGATGAGCAGTTCTTC; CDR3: CAISETGMDEQFF
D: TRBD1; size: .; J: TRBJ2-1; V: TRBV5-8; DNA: TGTGCCAGCAGCCTCGGGACAGAAGACAATGAGCAGTTCTTC; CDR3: CASSLGTEDNEQFF
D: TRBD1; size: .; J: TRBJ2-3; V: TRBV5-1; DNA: TGCGCCAGCAGCGTGGAACAGGGGACAGATACGCAGTATTTT; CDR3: CASSVEQGTDTQYF
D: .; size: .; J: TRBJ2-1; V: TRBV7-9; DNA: TGTGCCAGCAGCTTAGTATCCTATACGGAGCAGTTCTTC; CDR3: CASSLVSYTEQFF
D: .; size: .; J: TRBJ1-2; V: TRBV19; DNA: TGTGCCAGTAGTTTTACAACGCGGGAAATCGGGGGCTACACCTTC; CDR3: CASSFTTREIGGYTF
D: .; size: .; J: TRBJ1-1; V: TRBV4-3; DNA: TGCGCCAGCAGCCAAACAATGAACACTGAAGCTTTCTTT; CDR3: CASSQTMNTEAFF
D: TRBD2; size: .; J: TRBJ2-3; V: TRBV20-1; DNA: TGCAGTGCTAGTCGATCGGCTAGCGGGATCGGGTATACGCAGTATTTT; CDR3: CSASRSASGIGYTQYF
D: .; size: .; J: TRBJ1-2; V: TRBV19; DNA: TGTGCCAGTAGTGAACAAGTGGGGCGGATTTTTGGCTACACCTTC; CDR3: CASSEQVGRIFGYTF
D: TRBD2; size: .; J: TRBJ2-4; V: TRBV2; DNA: TGTGCCAGCAGTGGGGAGGGGATCCTTCAGTACTTC; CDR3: CASSGEGILQYF